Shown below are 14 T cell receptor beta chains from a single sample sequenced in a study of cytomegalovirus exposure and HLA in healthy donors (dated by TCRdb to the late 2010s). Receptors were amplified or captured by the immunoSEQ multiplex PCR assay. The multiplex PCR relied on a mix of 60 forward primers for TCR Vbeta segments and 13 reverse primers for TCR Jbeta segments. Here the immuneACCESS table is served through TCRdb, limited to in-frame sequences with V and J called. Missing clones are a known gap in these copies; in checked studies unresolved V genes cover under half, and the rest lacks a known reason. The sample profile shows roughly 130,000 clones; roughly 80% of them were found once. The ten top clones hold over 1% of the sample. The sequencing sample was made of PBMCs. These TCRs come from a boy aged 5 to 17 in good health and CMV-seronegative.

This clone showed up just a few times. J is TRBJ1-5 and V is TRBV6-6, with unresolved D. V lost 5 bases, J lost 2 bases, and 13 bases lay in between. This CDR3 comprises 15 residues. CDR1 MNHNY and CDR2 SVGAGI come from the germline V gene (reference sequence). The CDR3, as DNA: TGTGCCAGCAGTCTCCTTCCTGGAGGCAATCAGCCCCAGCATTTT. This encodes CASSLLPGGNQPQHF.

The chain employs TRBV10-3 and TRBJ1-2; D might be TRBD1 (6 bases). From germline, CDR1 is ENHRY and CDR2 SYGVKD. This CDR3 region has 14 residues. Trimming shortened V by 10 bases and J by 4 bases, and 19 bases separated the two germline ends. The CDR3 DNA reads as TGTGCCACGAACTCCAGGGGAGTGGGCTATGGCTACACCTTC. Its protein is CATNSRGVGYGYTF.

The CDR3 reads CASSLGWRGSSGNTIYF. The CDR3, as DNA: TGTGCCAGCAGCTTAGGGTGGCGGGGCAGCTCTGGAAACACCATATATTTT. The chain links TRBV7-8 to TRBJ1-3, with D possibly matching TRBD1 (5 bases). V was cut by 1 base and J by 0 bases, with 13 bases left in between. The germline gives CDR1 SGHVS, CDR2 FQNEAQ. CDR3 length: 17 amino acids.

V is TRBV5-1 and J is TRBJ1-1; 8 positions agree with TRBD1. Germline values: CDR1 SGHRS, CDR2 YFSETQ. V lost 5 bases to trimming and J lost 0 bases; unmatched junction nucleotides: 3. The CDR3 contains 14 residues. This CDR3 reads CASRNRGMNTEAFF. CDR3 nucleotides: TGCGCCAGCAGGAACAGGGGGATGAACACTGAAGCTTTCTTT.

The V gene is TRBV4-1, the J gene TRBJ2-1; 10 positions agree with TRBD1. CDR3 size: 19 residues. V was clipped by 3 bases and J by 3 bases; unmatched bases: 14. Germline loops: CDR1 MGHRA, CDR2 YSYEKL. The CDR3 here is CASSQDPDRGQLGYNEQFF. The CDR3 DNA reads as TGCGCCAGCAGCCAGGACCCAGACAGGGGGCAGTTGGGCTACAATGAGCAGTTCTTC.

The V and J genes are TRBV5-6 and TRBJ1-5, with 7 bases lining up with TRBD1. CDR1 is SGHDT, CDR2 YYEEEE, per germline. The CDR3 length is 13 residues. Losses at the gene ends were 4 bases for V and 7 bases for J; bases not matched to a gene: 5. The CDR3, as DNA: TGTGCCAGCAGCCGGACAGGAAACCAGCCCCAGCATTTT. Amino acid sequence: CASSRTGNQPQHF.

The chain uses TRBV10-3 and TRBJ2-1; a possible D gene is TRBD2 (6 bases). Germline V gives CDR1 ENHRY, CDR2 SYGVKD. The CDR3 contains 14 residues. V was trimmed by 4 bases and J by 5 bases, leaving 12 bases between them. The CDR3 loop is CAISVGLQHNEQFF. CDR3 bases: TGTGCCATCAGTGTGGGACTCCAGCACAATGAGCAGTTCTTC.

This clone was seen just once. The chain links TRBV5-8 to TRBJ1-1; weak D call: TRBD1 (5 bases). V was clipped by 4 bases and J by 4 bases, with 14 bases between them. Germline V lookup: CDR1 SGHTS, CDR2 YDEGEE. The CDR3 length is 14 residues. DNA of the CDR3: TGTGCCAGCAGCCCAACTTACGGGGGCACTGAAGCTTTCTTT. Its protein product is CASSPTYGGTEAFF.

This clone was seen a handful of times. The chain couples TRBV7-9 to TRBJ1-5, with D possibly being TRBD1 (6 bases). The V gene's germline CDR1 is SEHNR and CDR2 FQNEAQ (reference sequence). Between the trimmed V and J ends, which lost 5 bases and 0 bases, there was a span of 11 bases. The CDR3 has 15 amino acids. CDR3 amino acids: CASSLTGSSNQPQHF. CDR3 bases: TGTGCCAGCAGCCTAACAGGGAGTAGCAATCAGCCCCAGCATTTT.

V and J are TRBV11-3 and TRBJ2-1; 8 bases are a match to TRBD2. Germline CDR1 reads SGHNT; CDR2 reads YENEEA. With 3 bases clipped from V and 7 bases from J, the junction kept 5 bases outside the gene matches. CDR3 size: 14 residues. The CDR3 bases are TGTGCCAGCAGCTTCCGGGGGGGATCAAATGAGCAGTTCTTC. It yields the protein CASSFRGGSNEQFF.

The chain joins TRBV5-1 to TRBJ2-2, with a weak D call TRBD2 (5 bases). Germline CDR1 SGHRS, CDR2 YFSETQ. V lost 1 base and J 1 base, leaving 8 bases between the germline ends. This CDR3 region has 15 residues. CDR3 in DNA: TGCGCCAGCAGCTTGAGTGCGGGGAACACCGGGGAGCTGTTTTTT. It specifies CASSLSAGNTGELFF.

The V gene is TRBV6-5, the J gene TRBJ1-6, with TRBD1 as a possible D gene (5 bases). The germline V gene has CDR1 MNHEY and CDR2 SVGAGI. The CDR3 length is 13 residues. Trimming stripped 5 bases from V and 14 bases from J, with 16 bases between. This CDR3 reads CASSLQRQGTLHF. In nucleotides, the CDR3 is TGTGCCAGCAGTCTACAGAGGCAGGGCACCCTCCACTTT.

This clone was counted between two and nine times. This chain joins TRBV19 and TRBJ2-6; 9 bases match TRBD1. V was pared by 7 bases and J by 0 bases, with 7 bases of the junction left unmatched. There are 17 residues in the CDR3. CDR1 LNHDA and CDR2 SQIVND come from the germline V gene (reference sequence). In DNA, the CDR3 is TGTGCCAGTATAGGGGACAGGGCCTTCTCTGGGGCCAACGTCCTGACTTTC. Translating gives CASIGDRAFSGANVLTF.

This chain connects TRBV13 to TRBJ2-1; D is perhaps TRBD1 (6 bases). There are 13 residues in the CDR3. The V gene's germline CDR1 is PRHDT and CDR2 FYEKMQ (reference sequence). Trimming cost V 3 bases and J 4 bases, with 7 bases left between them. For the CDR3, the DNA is TGTGCCAGCAGCTTGCAGGGGTACAATGAGCAGTTCTTC. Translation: CASSLQGYNEQFF.